This is a list of T cell receptor beta chains from one sample in a study of radiotherapy plus CTLA-4 blockade in lung cancer. Profiled with immunoSEQ multiplex PCR; TCRdb holds only in-frame clones, not every one. The table includes some 50,000 clones, 84% detected once. Sequencing used peripheral blood, obtained from a patient treated with radiotherapy plus ipilimumab. All receptors come from a human donor with non-small cell lung cancer whose response to radiotherapy plus ipilimumab could not be evaluated. Both conserved end residues are part of each CDR3. D genes are given only for firm matches. For some rows the clone size is stated as once, few or many, or as a class when expanded; others skip it.

v_call	d_call	j_call	cdr3_length	clone_size	cdr3_aa	cdr3_nt
TRBV30	.	TRBJ1-2	12	medium-sized	CAWSTSGVSYTF	TGTGCCTGGAGTACCAGCGGGGTTAGCTACACCTTC
TRBV5-1	.	TRBJ2-2	16	once	CASSGGGAGPYGELFF	TGCGCCAGCAGCGGAGGGGGCGCTGGTCCATACGGGGAGCTGTTTTTT
TRBV7-2	.	TRBJ2-5	14	.	CASSFQGGKETQYF	TGTGCCAGCAGCTTTCAGGGAGGAAAAGAGACCCAGTACTTC
TRBV5-5	TRBD1	TRBJ1-3	18	once	CASSPRGTGFYSGNTIYF	TGTGCCAGCAGCCCCCGCGGGACAGGTTTTTACTCTGGAAACACCATATATTTT
TRBV5-1	.	TRBJ1-5	14	once	CASSLEAGNQPQHF	TGCGCCAGCAGCTTGGAGGCGGGCAATCAGCCCCAGCATTTT
TRBV2	.	TRBJ2-5	11	.	CASRAVETQYF	TGTGCCAGCAGGGCGGTAGAGACCCAGTACTTC
TRBV18	TRBD1	TRBJ2-7	16	.	CASSPPGQRLPYEQYF	TGTGCCAGCTCACCACCGGGACAGAGGTTACCCTACGAGCAGTACTTC
TRBV6-5	TRBD1	TRBJ2-1	14	.	CASSWDSSYNEQFF	TGTGCCAGCAGTTGGGACAGCTCCTACAATGAGCAGTTCTTC
TRBV6-1	TRBD1	TRBJ1-4	14	.	CASSKDRVREKLFF	TGTGCCAGCAGCAAGGACAGGGTGAGGGAAAAACTGTTTTTT
TRBV27	.	TRBJ1-2	14	.	CASSLTGIDYGYTF	TGTGCCAGCAGTTTAACAGGAATTGACTATGGCTACACCTTC
TRBV6-5	TRBD1	TRBJ2-5	16	.	CASSSFRDRDGETQYF	TGTGCCAGCAGTTCTTTCCGGGACAGGGACGGGGAGACCCAGTACTTC
TRBV5-1	TRBD1	TRBJ1-1	17	.	CASSFKSFGQGATEAFF	TGCGCCAGCAGCTTCAAATCATTCGGGCAGGGGGCAACTGAAGCTTTCTTT
TRBV11-2	.	TRBJ1-2	14	.	CASSLAGSNYGYTF	TGTGCCAGCAGCTTAGCAGGCAGCAACTATGGCTACACCTTC
TRBV5-6	.	TRBJ2-5	13	.	CASSFGVQETRYF	TGTGCCAGCAGCTTTGGAGTACAAGAGACCCGGTACTTC
TRBV15	TRBD2	TRBJ2-5	16	.	CATSRGLAGGKETQYF	TGTGCCACCAGCAGAGGTCTAGCGGGAGGGAAAGAGACCCAGTACTTC
TRBV11-2	.	TRBJ2-3	16	.	CASSLGSLVEGDTQYF	TGTGCCAGCAGCTTAGGTTCCCTAGTGGAGGGAGATACGCAGTATTTT
TRBV19	TRBD2	TRBJ2-7	16	.	CASSPRLAEITYEQYF	TGTGCCAGTAGTCCCCGACTAGCGGAAATAACCTACGAGCAGTACTTC
TRBV19	TRBD1	TRBJ2-2	13	.	CASSARGIGELFF	TGTGCCAGTAGTGCCAGGGGGATCGGGGAGCTGTTTTTT
TRBV19	.	TRBJ2-1	15	.	CASSTQAVTYNEQFF	TGTGCCAGTAGTACTCAAGCGGTCACCTACAATGAGCAGTTCTTC
TRBV28	TRBD1	TRBJ2-4	14	.	CASSLRTGGNIQYF	TGTGCCAGCAGTCTCAGGACAGGGGGTAACATTCAGTACTTC
TRBV27	.	TRBJ2-3	16	few	CATGSWPTLNSVPQYF	TGTGCCACCGGTAGCTGGCCAACACTAAACTCAGTGCCCCAGTATTTT
TRBV28	.	TRBJ1-5	13	.	CASWLGGNQPQHF	TGTGCCAGCTGGCTGGGCGGGAATCAGCCCCAGCATTTT
TRBV27	TRBD1	TRBJ2-2	15	.	CASQGQVASTGELFF	TGTGCCAGCCAGGGACAGGTTGCCTCCACCGGGGAGCTGTTTTTT
TRBV6-1	TRBD1	TRBJ2-1	14	.	CASSSWDRGKEQFF	TGTGCCAGCAGTTCCTGGGACAGGGGGAAAGAGCAGTTCTTC
TRBV2	.	TRBJ1-5	15	.	CASSFTRGSNQPQHF	TGTGCCAGCAGTTTTACACGAGGTAGCAATCAGCCCCAGCATTTT
TRBV10-2	TRBD2	TRBJ2-3	16	.	CASSSTSRRIPDTQYF	TGCGCCAGCAGTTCGACTAGCCGGAGGATTCCAGATACGCAGTATTTT
TRBV19	TRBD1	TRBJ1-1	15	.	CASSGIDRGITEAFF	TGTGCCAGTAGTGGGATTGACAGGGGTATCACTGAAGCTTTCTTT
TRBV9	TRBD1	TRBJ1-2	14	.	CASTWDRGNYGYTF	TGTGCCAGCACCTGGGACAGGGGGAACTATGGCTACACCTTC
TRBV28	.	TRBJ2-5	14	.	CASSLRDYQETQYF	TGTGCCAGCAGTTTAAGGGACTACCAAGAGACCCAGTACTTC
TRBV2	.	TRBJ1-6	16	.	CASRELTVIYNSPLHF	TGTGCCAGCAGGGAACTGACAGTTATCTATAATTCACCCCTCCACTTT
TRBV7-9	.	TRBJ2-7	15	few	CASSSGSGQTYEQYF	TGTGCCAGCAGCTCGGGATCGGGCCAAACCTACGAGCAGTACTTC
TRBV7-2	.	TRBJ1-2	15	.	CASSPPGPAGYGYTF	TGTGCCAGCAGCCCTCCGGGTCCAGCAGGGTATGGCTACACCTTC
TRBV19	TRBD1	TRBJ1-6	14	.	CASSDRVGNSPLHF	TGTGCCAGTAGTGACAGGGTGGGGAATTCACCCCTCCACTTT
TRBV21-1	.	TRBJ1-4	15	.	CASRALRDRGEKLFF	TGTGCCAGCAGAGCCCTCCGGGACAGGGGTGAAAAACTGTTTTTT
TRBV18	TRBD1	TRBJ1-6	16	.	CASSPRLDRRGSPLHF	TGTGCCAGCTCACCACGCTTGGACAGGAGGGGTTCACCCCTCCACTTT
TRBV4-3	.	TRBJ2-7	15	.	CASSQVSDSPYEQYF	TGCGCCAGCAGCCAAGTAAGTGACAGCCCTTACGAGCAGTACTTC
TRBV4-3	TRBD1	TRBJ1-2	16	.	CASSQIAGQGGGGYTF	TGCGCCAGCAGCCAAATTGCGGGACAGGGCGGTGGTGGCTACACCTTC
TRBV6-5	.	TRBJ1-1	12	.	CASRTPDGEAFF	TGTGCCAGCAGGACACCCGACGGCGAAGCTTTCTTT
TRBV20-1	.	TRBJ2-7	11	.	CSAPRGNEQYF	TGCAGTGCTCCTAGAGGAAACGAGCAGTACTTC
TRBV4-3	.	TRBJ2-7	18	.	CASSQDFKGVGDHYEQYF	TGCGCCAGCAGCCAAGATTTTAAAGGCGTGGGAGACCACTACGAGCAGTACTTC
TRBV10-3	.	TRBJ2-2	15	.	CAISAVRAGTGELFF	TGTGCCATCAGTGCAGTTCGGGCGGGCACCGGGGAGCTGTTTTTT
TRBV6-5	.	TRBJ1-4	14	.	CASSRGGAGEKLFF	TGTGCCAGCAGCCGAGGGGGGGCTGGCGAAAAACTGTTTTTT
TRBV7-3	TRBD2	TRBJ2-2	19	.	CASSPRTSGRANGTGELFF	TGTGCCAGCAGCCCTAGGACTAGCGGGAGGGCCAACGGCACCGGGGAGCTGTTTTTT
TRBV6-5	TRBD1	TRBJ2-1	14	.	CASSPGQGRNEQFF	TGTGCGAGCTCTCCGGGACAGGGGAGGAATGAGCAGTTCTTC
TRBV5-1	TRBD1	TRBJ1-4	15	.	CASSQPGQGNEKLFF	TGCGCCAGCAGCCAACCGGGACAGGGGAATGAAAAACTGTTTTTT
TRBV19	.	TRBJ1-5	17	.	CASSIEWGLGGNQPQHF	TGTGCCAGTAGTATAGAATGGGGACTGGGTGGCAATCAGCCCCAGCATTTT
TRBV11-2	TRBD1	TRBJ1-1	12	few	CASSFGTGEAFF	TGTGCCAGCAGCTTCGGGACAGGTGAAGCTTTCTTT
TRBV28	.	TRBJ1-6	15	.	CASSPTDNYNSPLHF	TGTGCCAGCAGTCCGACGGACAATTATAATTCACCCCTCCACTTT
TRBV29-1	.	TRBJ1-2	11	.	CSADRNYGYTF	TGCAGCGCCGACAGGAACTATGGCTACACCTTC
TRBV5-1	TRBD2	TRBJ2-3	15	.	CASSKLAGVSDTQYF	TGCGCCAGCAGCAAACTAGCGGGAGTGTCAGATACGCAGTATTTT
TRBV5-1	.	TRBJ2-7	13	.	CASSFGGSYEQYF	TGCGCCAGCAGCTTCGGCGGGTCCTACGAGCAGTACTTC
TRBV27	TRBD1	TRBJ1-2	14	few	CASSYRQGSYGYTF	TGTGCCAGCAGTTACAGACAGGGGTCCTATGGCTACACCTTC
TRBV10-3	TRBD1	TRBJ2-7	14	few	CAISSGTESYEQYF	TGTGCCATCAGCTCCGGGACAGAGTCCTACGAGCAGTACTTC
TRBV25-1	.	TRBJ2-7	13	.	CATLPDSTYEQYF	TGTGCCACCCTTCCGGACAGCACCTACGAGCAGTACTTC
TRBV18	.	TRBJ2-7	12	.	CASSPQSYEQYF	TGTGCCAGCTCACCTCAGTCCTACGAGCAGTACTTC
TRBV5-1	TRBD1	TRBJ2-2	15	.	CASSWDRAATGELFF	TGCGCCAGCAGCTGGGACAGGGCGGCCACCGGGGAGCTGTTTTTT
TRBV7-2	TRBD1	TRBJ1-4	15	.	CASSLGTGIGEKLFF	TGTGCCAGCAGCCTGGGGACAGGGATAGGGGAAAAACTGTTTTTT